This T cell receptor (beta chain) was recorded in a study of shared clonotypes between healthy human individuals. Study observations and caveats: Sharing across a few donors was seen in around 5.1% of naive CD4 clonotypes. Clonotype sharing among donors likely depends on sequencing depth.

In the case of this clone: Its matching antigen is unknown.

Measured with immunoSEQ multiplex PCR; TCRdb has only the in-frame clones, and not every one. Of some 2,500,000 clones in the sample, approximately 93% are singletons; the top ten hold about 0.39%. Trimming stripped 1 base from V and 0 bases from J, with 9 bases between. The V gene's germline CDR1 is SGHTA and CDR2 FQGNSA. The CDR3 extends over 15 amino acids. The rearrangement joins TRBV7-2 to TRBJ1-2; D not certain. Sequencing was performed on naive CD4+ T cells from PBMCs. The subset is: CD45RA+ positively selected. The sequence was obtained from a man between 18 and 29 years old in good health. Some clones in this sample may be carry-over from other donors' samples. The CDR3 sequence is CASSLDGTANYGYTF. The DNA of the CDR3 is TGTGCCAGCAGCTTAGACGGTACAGCTAACTATGGCTACACCTTC.